This T cell receptor beta chain was found in a study of identical twins. Study-wide points: Invariant MAIT and iNKT cells are populations that could partly confound zero-insertion analyses.

TCRdb used MiXCR to reprocess the 5' RACE reads, holding one entry per CDR3 protein. The sample has about 470,000 distinct CDR3 sequences; roughly a quarter are singletons. Trimming took 3 bases from V and 4 from J, leaving 18 bases between them. The CDR3 is 15 amino acids. Germline V gene data show CDR1 as DFQATT and CDR2 as SNEGSKA (reference sequence). This clonotype showed up many times. What it binds is not known. This sample also appeared in a second study, on T cells expressing NK-cell markers. That paper states: Among CD8+ T cells from about 6 donors, dominant NKG2C+ clonotypes accounted for about 1.0-7.0%.

The chain links TRBV20-1 to TRBJ2-5, with D perhaps matching TRBD1 or TRBD2 (5 bases each). Input material: CD4+ T cells sorted from blood. The receptor comes from a woman younger than 35 in good health. The CDR3 region has the DNA TGCAGTGCTAGTAGACCCCGGGGCCTGATAGAGACCCAGTACTTC. Its protein is CSASRPRGLIETQYF.